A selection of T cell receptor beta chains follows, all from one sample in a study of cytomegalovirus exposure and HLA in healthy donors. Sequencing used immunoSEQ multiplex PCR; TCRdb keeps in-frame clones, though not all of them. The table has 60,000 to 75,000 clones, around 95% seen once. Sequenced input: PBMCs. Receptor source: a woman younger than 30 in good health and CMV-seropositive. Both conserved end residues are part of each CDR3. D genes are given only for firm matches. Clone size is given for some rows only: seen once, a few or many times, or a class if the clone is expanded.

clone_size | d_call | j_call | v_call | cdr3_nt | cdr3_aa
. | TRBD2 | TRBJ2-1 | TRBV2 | TGTGCCAGCAGAGGGCGGGAGTACTACAATGAGCAGTTCTTC | CASRGREYYNEQFF
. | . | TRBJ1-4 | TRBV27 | TGTGCCAGCAGTTTACGGTATTGGGGGGAAAATGAAAAACTGTTTTTT | CASSLRYWGENEKLFF
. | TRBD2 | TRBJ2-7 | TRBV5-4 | TGTGCCAGCAGCTTGGGCCACAATAGCGGGAGTGGCTACGAGCAGTACTTC | CASSLGHNSGSGYEQYF
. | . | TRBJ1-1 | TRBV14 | TGTGCCAGCAGCCAGCAGGCTGTAGCGGACACTGAAGCTTTCTTT | CASSQQAVADTEAFF
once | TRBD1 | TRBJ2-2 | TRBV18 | TGTGCCAGCTCACCGACAGGGGGCTCCGGGGAGCTGTTTTTT | CASSPTGGSGELFF
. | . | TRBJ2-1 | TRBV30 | TGTGCCTGGAGTGGAGATGGTAAGAGCTCCTACAATGAGCAGTTCTTC | CAWSGDGKSSYNEQFF
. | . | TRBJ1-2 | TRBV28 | TGTGCCAGCGGGGGTGGCAGGGGCTATGGCTACACCTTC | CASGGGRGYGYTF
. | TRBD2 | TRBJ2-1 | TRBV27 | TGTGCCAGCAGGGGAAGGACTAGCGGGAGAGCCCTAAGTTACAATGAGCAGTTCTTC | CASRGRTSGRALSYNEQFF
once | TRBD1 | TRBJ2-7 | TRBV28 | TGTGCCAGCACCGCAAGTCTGTGGACAGGGACAACTTCCTACGAGCAGTACTTC | CASTASLWTGTTSYEQYF
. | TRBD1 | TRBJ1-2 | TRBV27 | TGTGCCAGCAGTTTAACAGACAGGGACTATGGCTACACCTTC | CASSLTDRDYGYTF
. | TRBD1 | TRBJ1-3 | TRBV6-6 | TGTGCCAGCAGTTACCGCCAGGGGGTGGCTGGAAACACCATATATTTT | CASSYRQGVAGNTIYF
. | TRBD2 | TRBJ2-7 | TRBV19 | TGTGCCAGTAGTATGCTTGCGGGAGGCCTGTACGAGCAGTACTTC | CASSMLAGGLYEQYF
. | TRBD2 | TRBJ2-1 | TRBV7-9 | TGTGCCAGCAGCCCAATCAGACTAGCGACCTACAATGAGCAGTTCTTC | CASSPIRLATYNEQFF
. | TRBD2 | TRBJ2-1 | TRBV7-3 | TGTGCCAGCAGGTCGGGACTAGCGGGAGGTGGGGTGTTCTTC | CASRSGLAGGGVFF
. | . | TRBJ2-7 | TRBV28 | TGTGCCAGCGAAAAAGCGGGCCAAGGATCATACGAGCAGTACTTC | CASEKAGQGSYEQYF
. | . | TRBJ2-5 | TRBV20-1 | TGCAGTGGAACCAGGGAGACCCAGTACTTC | CSGTRETQYF
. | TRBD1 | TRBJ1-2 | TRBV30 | TGTGCCTGGGCGACAGGGGCCGGCTACACCTTC | CAWATGAGYTF
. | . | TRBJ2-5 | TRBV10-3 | TGTGCCATCAGGGGCCTTGGGAGAGAGACCCAGTACTTC | CAIRGLGRETQYF
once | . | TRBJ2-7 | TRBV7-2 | TGTGCCAGCAGCTTAATCAGTGGCGGCGACTACGAGCAGTACTTC | CASSLISGGDYEQYF
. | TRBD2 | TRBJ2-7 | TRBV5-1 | TGCGCCAGCAGCTTGGCACCTCTAGCGGGAGGTTACGAGCAGTACTTC | CASSLAPLAGGYEQYF
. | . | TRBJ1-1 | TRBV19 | TGTGCCACCTCCCCCCGGGGAAGTAGGAACACTGAAGCTTTCTTT | CATSPRGSRNTEAFF
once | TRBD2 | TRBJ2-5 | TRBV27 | TGTGCCAGCAGTTTTAGGACTAGCGGGGGCCCGTACCAAGAGACCCAGTACTTC | CASSFRTSGGPYQETQYF
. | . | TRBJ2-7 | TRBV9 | TGTGCCAGCAGCCCTAACCGCTACGAGCAGTACTTC | CASSPNRYEQYF
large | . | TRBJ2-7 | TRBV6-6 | TGTGCCAGCAGTCAGGGGAATGCCTACGAGCAGTACTTC | CASSQGNAYEQYF
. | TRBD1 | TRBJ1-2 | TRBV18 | TGTGCCAGCTCACCATCGGGACAGGGGGAATCCTATGGCTACACCTTC | CASSPSGQGESYGYTF
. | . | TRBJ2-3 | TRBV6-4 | TGTGCCAGCAGTGACTCGACAGGCACAGATACGCAGTATTTT | CASSDSTGTDTQYF
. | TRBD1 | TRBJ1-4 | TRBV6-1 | TGTGCCAGCAGGAAGGGGGCGGATGATGAAAAACTGTTTTTT | CASRKGADDEKLFF
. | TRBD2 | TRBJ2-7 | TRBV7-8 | TGTGCCAGCAGCTCTGGGACTAGCATGTTCCGCCGGCTCGACTACGAGCAGTACTTC | CASSSGTSMFRRLDYEQYF
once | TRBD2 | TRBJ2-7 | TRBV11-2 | TGTGCCAGCAGCCCTAGCGGGAGTACCCACGAGCAGTACTTC | CASSPSGSTHEQYF
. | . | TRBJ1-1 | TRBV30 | TGTGCCGGTAATATGGGACATACCATGAACACTGAAGCTTTCTTT | CAGNMGHTMNTEAFF